This TCR beta chain was observed in a study of blood T cell repertoires in COVID-19 (dated by TCRdb to between 2020 and 2021). The study in broad terms: Collaborator samples came from the United States, Italy and Spain and covered acute and convalescent phases of COVID-19. The prospective study material was composed of cDNA or gDNA derived from T cells, B-cell-depleted T cells, or PBMCs. Subjects who had been exposed to COVID-19, were actively infected with it, or had recovered from it provided the deeply sampled blood TCRbeta repertoires that made up the dataset. The repertoires were made available in a free public database intended to serve as a resource for research on the immune response to SARS-CoV-2. Samples were obtained from the ongoing ImmuneRACE study (first 160 participants) and from approximately 1,200 subjects provided by 6 global collaborators. Sample metadata almost always included a de-identified subject ID, COVID-19 status, age in years and sex. Where available, HLA class I and class II types were taken from metadata supplied by the sample provider and were not determined by assay-based typing. Paper-wide results and their limitations: Clinical and demographic metadata were provided uncurated, with the amount varying by source and participant.

The collaborating institutions used their own protocols to collect whole blood in K2EDTA tubes. For TCRbeta analysis, collaborator samples were shipped as frozen whole blood, as isolated PBMCs, or as DNA extracted from either sample type. CDR1 SGHVS and CDR2 FQNEAQ were looked up in the germline V gene. The CDR3 measures 14 amino acids from cysteine to phenylalanine. Only the CDR3 DNA stays, 42 bases, in frame from base 1. V gives up 2 bases and J gives up 6 bases, and the segment between their germline ends measures 12 bases. The immunoSEQ Assay, a bias-controlled multiplex PCR, was used to amplify TCRbeta CDR3 regions from genomic DNA. On the study's bioinformatics: The number of nucleated cells in each sample was estimated by amplification of reference gene primers within the assay. To quantify the absolute abundance of each unique TCRbeta CDR3 rearrangement, sequence reads were collapsed and filtered. For each sample, productive Simpson clonality was calculated by taking the square root of Simpson's diversity index across productive rearrangements. TCRdb retrieved this table from immuneACCESS and kept in-frame rearrangements only. Not all clones are present; in checked studies, unresolved V genes account for under half, and no reason is known for the remainder. Clone size and V and J calls were adopted from that table, with D and trimming inferred from the DNA. The sample table shows under 130,000 clones, and 84% are seen once. The leading ten clones occupy around 13% of the sample.

On this clone: Which antigen it targets is not known. No clone much larger than this one lies a single base away; base qualities are absent.

Source material: peripheral blood. This TCR came from a human donor in a cohort sampled during active or convalescent COVID-19. This sequence uses TRBV7-8 and TRBJ2-3; the D gene is possibly TRBD1, with 5 bases matching. The CDR3 in this case is CASSLLGQGDTQYF. DNA sequence: TGTGCCAGCAGCTTATTGGGGCAAGGGGATACGCAGTATTTT. The entire variable domain, with the stretches around the CDR3 drawn from the reference TRBV7-8 and TRBJ2-3 proteins, is GAGVSQSPRYKVAKRGQDVALRCDPISGHVSLFWYQQALGQGPEFLTYFQNEAQLDKSGLPSDRFFAERPEGSVSTLKIQRTQQEDSAVYLCASSLLGQGDTQYFGPGTRLTVL.